This T cell receptor (beta chain) was sequenced during a study of blood T cells in healthy people across ages. This clonotype came up a few times. Primed by a sample-barcoded 5' primer and a J-beta primer mix, a second PCR proceeded for 7 to 11 cycles. Via MiXCR, TCRdb re-called the 5' RACE reads, giving one row per CDR3 protein. The repertoire holds about 780,000 distinct CDR3 sequences, roughly 24% seen once, with around 3% in the top ten. Germline assignment: CDR1 SGHRS and CDR2 YFSETQ. Deletions cut 1 base from V and 11 bases from J, with 15 bases between. CDR3 size: 13 residues. These data are also associated with another study on T cells of mothers and their children. From that report: Over 10 million reads per mother and approximately 3.2 million per child were obtained.

This chain connects TRBV5-1 to TRBJ1-1, with a possible D match to TRBD1 (5 bases). The sample taken for sequencing was blood. The clonotype comes from a boy aged 10-17 years in good health. CDR3 amino acids: CASSLIGRGEAFF. The CDR3 bases are TGCGCCAGCAGCTTGATCGGACGAGGGGAGGCTTTCTTT.